This T cell receptor beta chain was observed in a study of a mutant IDH1 vaccine in newly diagnosed glioma (dated by TCRdb to about 2021). Broadly, across the study: Vaccination started 4-6 weeks after radiotherapy alone, or was given together with temozolomide cycles in the groups whose treatment included chemotherapy. Visit V12 was the week-35 safety follow-up and visit V13 was the week-47 end of study. Prior to enrollment, standard therapy consisting of radiotherapy alone, temozolomide alone, or radiochemotherapy with temozolomide had been administered to patients, with the combination being received by most patients. For exploratory analyses, longitudinal TCRB deep sequencing was carried out in about two dozen treated patients wherever samples were available. Peripheral blood was drawn at six visits: V03 (baseline), V05, V07, V10, V12 and V13. Of the approximately 34 patients who were treated, 62.5% were male and roughly 38% were female, and the mean age was about 40 years.

Libraries were constructed by the immunoSEQ multiplex PCR assay. Rearranged TCR beta chain sequences were amplified with the hsTCRB Kit following the manufacturer's protocol. Sequencing of TCRB libraries was carried out on an Illumina MiSeq. The authors' pipeline ran thus. The kit vendor's proprietary platform handled demultiplexing, trimming and gene mapping. TCRdb took over this immuneACCESS table, retaining in-frame rearrangements with V and J assigned. Such tables are incomplete; in checked studies, under half of the missing clones stem from an unresolved V gene, and the remainder is unexplained. For V, J and clone size, that table is used; D and trimming come from the DNA. Across this sample there are around 70,000 clones, with 85% to 90% seen only once. The ten largest clones take up 1.5% to 2% of the sample. The time point label, as the study defines it: week 35, safety follow-up. Each vaccine dose, consisting of 300 ug of a 20-mer mutant IDH1 peptide in Montanide, was administered subcutaneously with topical imiquimod. Patients were given eight vaccinations, in weeks 1, 3, 5, 7, 11, 15, 19 and 23, which matched visits V03 through V10. Donors had newly diagnosed WHO grade 3 or 4 IDH1-mutant astrocytomas with loss of nuclear ATRX. The samples were drawn from NOA16, a multicentre, single-arm, open-label phase I trial in Germany that tested a mutant IDH1 peptide vaccine in humans for the first time. The DNeasy Blood and Tissue Kit was used to extract genomic DNA from EDTA blood for TCRB sequencing.

Here is what the overall study found, with its caveats: The authors noted that analyses of patient blood samples could not be reproduced because of sample limitations. Pseudoprogression appeared unrelated to alterations in the top peripheral T cell clonotypes detected by TCRB sequencing. Availability determined which PBMC samples were chosen for TCRB deep sequencing. Vaccine-induced immune responses across multiple MHC alleles were detected in roughly 94% of patients.

A word on this clone: No antigen is known for it. No clone much larger than this one lies a single base away; base qualities are absent.

Via the germline V gene (reference sequence), CDR1 is SGHNT and CDR2 YYREEE. V is shortened by 0 bases, J by 2 bases, and the region joining them spans 10 bases. The CDR3 contains 15 residues, cysteine and phenylalanine counted. Just the 45-base CDR3 DNA is kept, in frame starting at base 1. The receptor's source is a man aged 30 to 45 with glioma. The material sequenced was PBMCs, taken from a glioma patient whose treatment included an IDH1 peptide vaccine. This receptor chain uses TRBV5-4 and TRBJ2-3, with no confident D gene call. The sequence in DNA is TGTGCCAGCAGCTTGGCCGGCAGCCTCACAGATACGCAGTATTTT. The resulting protein is CASSLAGSLTDTQYF.